A single sample is the source of the 7 T cell receptor beta chains below, sequenced in a study of PD-1 blockade in classical Hodgkin lymphoma. The assay was immunoSEQ multiplex PCR, and TCRdb's table has in-frame clones only and misses some. The sample records 30,000 to 45,000 clones, 85% to 90% being singletons. Brentuximab vedotin exposure varied, and every patient relapsed after autologous stem cell transplantation. The sample consisted of peripheral blood mononuclear cells (PBMCs), taken before the second cycle of nivolumab. The receptors shown here come from a human donor with classical Hodgkin lymphoma.

J is TRBJ2-1 and V is TRBV13; D not resolved. Trimming removed 1 base from V and 6 bases from J, with 7 bases in between. This CDR3 has 13 residues. Germline CDR1 and CDR2: PRHDT and FYEKMQ (reference sequence). CDR3 DNA: TGTGCCAGCAGCTTAGAAAGATTCAATGAGCAGTTCTTC. Its translation is CASSLERFNEQFF. The whole variable domain, filled in from reference TRBV13 and TRBJ2-1, reads AAGVIQSPRHLIKEKRETATLKCYPIPRHDTVYWYQQGPGQDPQFLISFYEKMQSDKGSIPDRFSAQQFSDYHSELNMSSLELGDSALYFCASSLERFNEQFFGPGTRLTVL.

V gene TRBV19 combines with J gene TRBJ2-5, with D maybe TRBD2 (7 bases). The V and J ends lost 5 bases and 2 bases respectively, with 18 bases between them. There are 16 residues in the CDR3. Germline-derived CDR1 and CDR2 are LNHDA and SQIVND (reference sequence). The CDR3 nucleotides read TGTGCCAGTAGTCCGTGGATGGGGAGGGGGCAAGAGACCCAGTACTTC. Translated: CASSPWMGRGQETQYF.

Comments on this clone: Germline is not matched at one junction end, which may reflect a read error. The same CDR3 also results from other DNA sequences found in this sample. This chain uses TRBV18 with TRBJ1-5, with 9 bases identical to TRBD1. Germline values: CDR1 KGHSH, CDR2 LQKENI. The CDR3 totals 18 residues. The CDR3 DNA follows: TGCGCCAGCTCACCACGGTCCACAGGGGGCTTGAGCAATCAGCCCCAGCATTTT. Translated, it gives CASSPRSTGGLSNQPQHF.

J is TRBJ2-3 and V is TRBV7-3, with D possibly being TRBD1 or TRBD2 (6 bases each). CDR3 length equals 21 residues. Between the trimmed V and J ends, which lost 5 bases and 0 bases, there was a span of 30 bases. Germline V gene sequence: CDR1 SGHTA, CDR2 FQGTGA. In DNA form, the CDR3 reads TGTGCCAGCAGCCAACCGTATTTTTGGGGGGCAGTCACCGAAAGCACAGATACGCAGTATTTT. Residues: CASSQPYFWGAVTESTDTQYF.

The V gene is TRBV9, the J gene TRBJ2-1, with a possible D match to TRBD1 (5 bases). The length of the CDR3 is 16 residues. Trimming cost V 2 bases and J 2 bases, with 14 bases left between them. Germline CDR1 and CDR2: SGDLS and YYNGEE. As DNA, the CDR3 is TGTGCCAGCAGCGTGCTAGGACACGACACCTACAATGAGCAGTTCTTC. As protein: CASSVLGHDTYNEQFF.

V gene TRBV4-1 combines with J gene TRBJ2-7; a weak D match, TRBD2 (6 bases). Per the germline V gene, CDR1 is MGHRA and CDR2 is YSYEKL. Deletions cut 1 base from V and 11 bases from J, with 18 bases between. The CDR3 sequence is 14 residues long. The CDR3 DNA follows: TGCGCCAGCAGCCAAGGGTTCAAGATGGGAGGAAAGTACTTC. It codes for CASSQGFKMGGKYF.

This chain uses TRBV5-1 with TRBJ2-5; 8 nucleotides align to TRBD2. Germline CDR1 SGHRS, CDR2 YFSETQ. CDR3 length equals 16 residues. With V trimmed by 0 bases and J by 5 bases, 9 bases remained unmatched. The CDR3 DNA sequence: TGCGCCAGCAGCTTGGCTGGCGGGAGGAATTCGGAGACCCAGTACTTC. Amino acids: CASSLAGGRNSETQYF.